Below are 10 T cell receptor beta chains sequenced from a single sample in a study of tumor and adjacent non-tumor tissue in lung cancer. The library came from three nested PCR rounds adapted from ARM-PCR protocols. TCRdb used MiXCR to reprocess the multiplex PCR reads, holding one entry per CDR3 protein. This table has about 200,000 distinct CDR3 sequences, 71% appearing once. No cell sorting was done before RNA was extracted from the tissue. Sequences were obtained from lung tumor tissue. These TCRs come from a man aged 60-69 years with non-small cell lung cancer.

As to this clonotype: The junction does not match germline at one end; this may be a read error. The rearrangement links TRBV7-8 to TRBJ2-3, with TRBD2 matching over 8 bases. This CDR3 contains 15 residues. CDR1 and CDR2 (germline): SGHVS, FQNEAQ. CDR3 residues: CASRLVRGGTDTQYF. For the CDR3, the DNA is TGCGCCAGCAGATTAGTCCGGGGGGGGACAGATACGCAGTATTTT.

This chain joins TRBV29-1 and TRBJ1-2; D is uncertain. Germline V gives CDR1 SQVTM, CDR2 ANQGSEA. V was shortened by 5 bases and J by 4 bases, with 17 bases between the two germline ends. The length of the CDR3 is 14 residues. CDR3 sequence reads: CSVQTPPMGYGYTF. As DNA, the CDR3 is TGCAGCGTTCAAACTCCTCCGATGGGCTATGGCTACACCTTC.

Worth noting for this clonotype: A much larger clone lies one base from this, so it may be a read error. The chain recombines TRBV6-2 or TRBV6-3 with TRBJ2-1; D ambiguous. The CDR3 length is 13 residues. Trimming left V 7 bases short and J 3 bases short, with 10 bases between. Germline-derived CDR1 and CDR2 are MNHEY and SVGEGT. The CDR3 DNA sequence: TGTGCCAGCACCAAGACCGGCTACAATGAGCAGTTCTTC. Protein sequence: CASTKTGYNEQFF.

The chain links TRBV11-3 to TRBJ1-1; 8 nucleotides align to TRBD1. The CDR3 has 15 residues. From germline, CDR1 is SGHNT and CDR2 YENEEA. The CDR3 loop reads CVRSPWTGMNTEAFF. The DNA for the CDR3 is TGTGTCAGGAGCCCTTGGACAGGGATGAACACTGAAGCTTTCTTT.

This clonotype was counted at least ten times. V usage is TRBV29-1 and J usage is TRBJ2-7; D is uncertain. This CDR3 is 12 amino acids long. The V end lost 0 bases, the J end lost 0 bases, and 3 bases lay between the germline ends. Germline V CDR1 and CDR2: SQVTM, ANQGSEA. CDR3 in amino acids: CSVEDLSYEQYF. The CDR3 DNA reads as TGCAGCGTTGAAGATCTCTCCTACGAGCAGTACTTC.

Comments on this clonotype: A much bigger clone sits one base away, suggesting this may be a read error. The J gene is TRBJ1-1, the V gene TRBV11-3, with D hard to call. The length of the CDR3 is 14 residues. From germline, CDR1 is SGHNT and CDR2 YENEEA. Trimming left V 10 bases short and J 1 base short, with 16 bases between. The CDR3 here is CANRLSGPNTEAFF. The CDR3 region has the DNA TGTGCCAACCGACTGAGTGGCCCGAACACTGAAGCTTTCTTT.

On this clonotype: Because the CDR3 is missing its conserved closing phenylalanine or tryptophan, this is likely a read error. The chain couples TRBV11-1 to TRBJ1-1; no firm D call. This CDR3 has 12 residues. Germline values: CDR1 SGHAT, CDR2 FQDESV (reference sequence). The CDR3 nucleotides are TGTGCTAGCAGCTTAGCACCCGGTGAAGCTTTCCTT. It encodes CASSLAPGEAFL.

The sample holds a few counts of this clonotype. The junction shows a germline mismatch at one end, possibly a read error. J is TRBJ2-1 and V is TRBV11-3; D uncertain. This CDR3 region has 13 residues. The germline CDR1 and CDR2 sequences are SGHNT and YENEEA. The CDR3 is CANSLLRVNEQFF. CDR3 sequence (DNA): TGTGCCAACAGCCTACTAAGGGTAAATGAGCAGTTCTTC.

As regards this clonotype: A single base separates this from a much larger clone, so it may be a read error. CDR3 region: CASTQGRNNEQFF. In DNA, the CDR3 is TGTGCCAGCACCCAAGGACGTAACAATGAGCAGTTCTTC. The V gene is TRBV12-3 or TRBV12-4, the J gene TRBJ2-1; D gene uncertain. Trimming shortened V by 7 bases and J by 5 bases, and 12 bases separated the two germline ends. The CDR3 totals 13 residues.

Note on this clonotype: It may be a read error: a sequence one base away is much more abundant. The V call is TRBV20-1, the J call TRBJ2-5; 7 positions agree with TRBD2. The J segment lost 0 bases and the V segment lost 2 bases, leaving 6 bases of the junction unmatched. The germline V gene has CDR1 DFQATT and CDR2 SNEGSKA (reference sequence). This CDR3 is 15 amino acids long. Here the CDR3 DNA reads TGCAGTGCTAGACTTTACGGGGGGAACCAAGAGACCCAGTACTTC. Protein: CSARLYGGNQETQYF.